One sample yielded the 6 T cell receptor beta chains listed below, sequenced in a study of T cell repertoires in cytomegalovirus infection. TCRdb re-derived calls from the reads in MiXCR, one entry per CDR3 protein. Here the sample spans 740,000 or so distinct CDR3 sequences, about a third being singletons. Sequencing was performed on PBMCs. Receptor source: a human donor in good health (CMV status not recorded). Some clones in this sample may be carry-over from other donors' samples.

The chain has TRBV30 and TRBJ1-2, with D possibly matching TRBD1 (5 bases). V gave up 3 bases and J gave up 1 base, with 18 bases separating them. Germline CDR1 is GTSNPN and CDR2 is SVGIG (reference sequence). The CDR3 totals 16 residues. The DNA for the CDR3 is TGTGCCTGGAGCCGGGGATGGGGCAGAATTAACTATGGCTACACCTTC. Translation gives CAWSRGWGRINYGYTF.

This rearrangement joins TRBV28 to TRBJ1-2, with D perhaps TRBD1 (6 bases). V shed 6 bases and J shed 13 bases, with 21 bases lying between them. The CDR3 consists of 13 residues. From germline, CDR1 is MDHEN and CDR2 SYDVKM. The CDR3 loop reads CASSPLRDTRPTF. The CDR3 bases are TGTGCCAGCAGCCCACTCCGGGACACCCGCCCCACCTTC.

V usage is TRBV5-6 and J usage is TRBJ1-4, with a weak D call TRBD1 (5 bases). Trimming pared 2 bases from V and 7 bases from J, leaving 15 bases between. The CDR3 runs 15 residues. CDR1 SGHDT and CDR2 YYEEEE come from the germline V gene. The CDR3 region is CASSFRRGVGEKLFF. In DNA form, the CDR3 reads TGTGCCAGCAGCTTTCGAAGGGGTGTTGGTGAAAAACTGTTTTTT.

This clonotype showed up just a few times. The chain is built from TRBV6-1 and TRBJ1-6; TRBD1 aligns across 7 bases. J was trimmed by 9 bases and V by 10 bases; bases with no gene match: 9. Looked up from germline, CDR1 is MNHNS and CDR2 is SASEGT. This CDR3 comprises 13 residues. The CDR3 DNA reads TGTGCCACCACACCAGGGGGGGGTTCACCCCTCCACTTT. This codes for CATTPGGGSPLHF.

Only a few counts were recorded for this clonotype. The chain is built from TRBV20-1 and TRBJ1-6; possible D gene TRBD1, 5 bases. Germline loops: CDR1 DFQATT, CDR2 SNEGSKA (reference sequence). The CDR3 spans 12 residues. Trimming shortened V by 5 bases and J by 7 bases, and 9 bases separated the two germline ends. Written as DNA, the CDR3 is TGCAGTGCTTCGACAGTAAATTCACCCCTCCACTTT. This sequence encodes CSASTVNSPLHF.

This clonotype occurred many times. The V gene is TRBV7-6, the J gene TRBJ2-1; D call uncertain. This CDR3 region has 19 residues. The germline V and J ends were trimmed by 11 bases and 0 bases, with 29 bases remaining between them. Germline V gene data show CDR1 as SGHVS and CDR2 as FNYEAQ. CDR3 region: CAPGASSLPLTSSYNEQFF. CDR3 in DNA: TGTGCCCCTGGTGCCAGCAGCTTACCACTCACCAGCTCCTACAATGAGCAGTTCTTC.